Listed below are T cell receptor beta chains from one sample, sequenced in a study of blood T cell repertoires in COVID-19. Data came from immunoSEQ multiplex PCR; TCRdb stores just in-frame clones and leaves some out. Of 110,000 to 150,000 clones in the sample, more than 65% were seen once. Sequenced material: peripheral blood. All receptors come from a man aged 55 to 69 with active or convalescent COVID-19. Each CDR3 is given with its conserved first and last residue.

J | V | CDR3
TRBJ2-1 | TRBV6-2/TRBV6-3 | CASSYEGGLGYNEQFF
TRBJ2-7 | TRBV9 | CASSVGGGNSYEQYF
TRBJ2-1 | TRBV11-3 | CASSPLPGTEQFF
TRBJ1-1 | TRBV5-1 | CASSLRDTNTEAFF
TRBJ1-2 | TRBV25-1 | CASTATGASYGYTF
TRBJ1-5 | TRBV19 | CASSIGGRQPQHF
TRBJ2-2 | TRBV7-6 | CASSLESGANTGELFF
TRBJ2-2 | TRBV27 | CASSRQGRGELFF
TRBJ2-3 | TRBV4-3 | CASSQGTSGDGTDTQYF
TRBJ2-1 | TRBV25-1 | CASSGLAPSYNEQFF
TRBJ1-1 | TRBV30 | CAWSGQPNTEAFF
TRBJ1-5 | TRBV4-3 | CASSQAASSNQPQHF
TRBJ2-5 | TRBV19 | CASSTITGGAGTQYF
TRBJ1-5 | TRBV19 | CASSRGAQPQHF
TRBJ1-2 | TRBV24-1 | CATVPTYDTIYGYTF
TRBJ2-2 | TRBV9 | CASSVTGAGELFF
TRBJ2-7 | TRBV27 | CASSPRLAGAVYEQYF
TRBJ1-5 | TRBV7-8 | CASSLAASPRNQPQHF
TRBJ1-5 | TRBV12-5 | CASGSTGQSNQPQHF
TRBJ1-1 | TRBV24-1 | CATSDAAGIEAFF
TRBJ2-2 | TRBV9 | CASSLSGRANTGELFF
TRBJ1-3 | TRBV6-6 | CASSLQDTNSGNTIYF
TRBJ2-4 | TRBV7-2 | CASSLGRDRVPNIQYF